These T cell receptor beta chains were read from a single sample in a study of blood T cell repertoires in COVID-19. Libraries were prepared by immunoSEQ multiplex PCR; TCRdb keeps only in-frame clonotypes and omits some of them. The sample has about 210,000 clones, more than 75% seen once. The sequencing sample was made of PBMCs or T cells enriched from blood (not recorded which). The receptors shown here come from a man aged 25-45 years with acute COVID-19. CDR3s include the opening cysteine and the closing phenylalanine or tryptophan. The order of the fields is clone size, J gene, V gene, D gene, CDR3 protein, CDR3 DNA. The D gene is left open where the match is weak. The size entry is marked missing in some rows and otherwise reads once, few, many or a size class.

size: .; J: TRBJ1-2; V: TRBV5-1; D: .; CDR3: CASSLAGHQTGGYTF; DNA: TGCGCCAGCAGCTTGGCCGGGCATCAGACGGGGGGCTACACCTTC
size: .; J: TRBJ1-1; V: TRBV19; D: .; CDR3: CASSPGGNTEAFF; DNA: TGTGCCAGTAGTCCGGGGGGCAACACTGAAGCTTTCTTT
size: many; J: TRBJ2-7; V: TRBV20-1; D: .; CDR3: CSARRTGEQYF; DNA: TGCAGTGCTAGGCGGACGGGAGAGCAGTACTTC
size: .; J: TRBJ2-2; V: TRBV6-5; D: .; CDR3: CASSYLRANTGELFF; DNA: TGTGCCAGCAGTTATCTTCGTGCGAACACCGGGGAGCTGTTTTTT
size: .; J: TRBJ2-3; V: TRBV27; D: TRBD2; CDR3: CASRHTSGGEDTQYF; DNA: TGTGCCAGCAGGCATACTAGCGGGGGGGAAGATACGCAGTATTTT
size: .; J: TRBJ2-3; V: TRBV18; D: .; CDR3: CASSPPLLAEDTQYF; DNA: TGTGCCAGCTCACCCCCCCTTCTGGCGGAAGATACGCAGTATTTT
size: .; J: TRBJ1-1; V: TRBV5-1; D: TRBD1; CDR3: CASSTPGQAPSAFF; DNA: TGCGCCAGCAGCACGCCGGGACAGGCTCCCTCAGCTTTCTTT
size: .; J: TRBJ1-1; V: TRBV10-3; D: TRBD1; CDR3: CAIRTQGGKTEAFF; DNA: TGTGCCATCAGGACCCAGGGGGGTAAGACTGAAGCTTTCTTT
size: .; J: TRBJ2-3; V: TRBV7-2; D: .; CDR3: CASSPAGTDTQYF; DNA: TGTGCCAGCAGCCCTGCGGGCACAGATACGCAGTATTTT
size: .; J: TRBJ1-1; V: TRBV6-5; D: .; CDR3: CASSYSIGGATEAFF; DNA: TGTGCCAGCAGTTACTCGATCGGAGGAGCCACTGAAGCTTTCTTT
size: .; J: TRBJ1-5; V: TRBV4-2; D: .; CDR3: CASSPGIGSNQPQHF; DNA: TGTGCCAGCAGCCCGGGGATTGGTAGCAATCAGCCCCAGCATTTT
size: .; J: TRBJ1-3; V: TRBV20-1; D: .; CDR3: CSASGRLSGNTIYF; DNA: TGCAGTGCTAGTGGCAGGCTCTCTGGAAACACCATATATTTT
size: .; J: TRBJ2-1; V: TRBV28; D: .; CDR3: CASSSTGSTSSYNEQFF; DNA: TGTGCCAGCAGTTCAACCGGGTCTACTAGCTCCTACAATGAGCAGTTCTTC
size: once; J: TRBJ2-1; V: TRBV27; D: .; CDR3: CASSPRARGNEQFF; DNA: TGTGCCAGCAGTCCCCGCGCCAGGGGTAATGAGCAGTTCTTC
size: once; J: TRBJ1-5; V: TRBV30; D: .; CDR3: CAWSSAGIANQPQHF; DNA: TGTGCCTGGAGTTCGGCAGGGATCGCGAATCAGCCCCAGCATTTT
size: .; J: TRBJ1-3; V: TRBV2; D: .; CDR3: CASSRGPAAGNTIYF; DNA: TGTGCCAGCAGTAGAGGCCCCGCTGCTGGAAACACCATATATTTT
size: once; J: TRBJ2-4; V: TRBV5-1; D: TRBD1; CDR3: CASSLGFQGEAKNIQYF; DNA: TGCGCCAGCAGCTTGGGCTTTCAGGGGGAGGCCAAAAACATTCAGTACTTC
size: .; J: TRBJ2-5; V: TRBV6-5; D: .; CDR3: CAIPRPDYQETQYF; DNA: TGTGCCATCCCCCGCCCAGACTACCAAGAGACCCAGTACTTC
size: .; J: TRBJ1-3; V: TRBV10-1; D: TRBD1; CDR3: CARIMWAGGITSGNTIYF; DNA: TGCGCCAGGATCATGTGGGCAGGGGGCATTACTTCGGGAAACACCATATATTTT
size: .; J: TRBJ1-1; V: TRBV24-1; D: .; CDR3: CATSDSGISEAFF; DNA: TGTGCCACCAGTGATTCAGGGATCTCTGAAGCTTTCTTT
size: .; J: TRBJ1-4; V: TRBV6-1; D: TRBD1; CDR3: CASSEGPAGGPEKLFF; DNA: TGTGCCAGCAGTGAAGGGCCGGCAGGGGGCCCTGAAAAACTGTTTTTT
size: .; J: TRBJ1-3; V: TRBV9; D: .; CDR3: CASSVVGASGNTIYF; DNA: TGTGCCAGCAGCGTAGTGGGGGCTTCAGGAAACACCATATATTTT